Below, 22 T cell receptor beta chains from the same sample are listed, as sequenced in a study of T-cell reconstitution after alpha-beta-depleted transplantation in children. Unique molecular identifiers were used in preparing the TCRbeta library. Each CDR3 protein is one row after TCRdb ran MiXCR on the PCR reads. The sample records a few hundred thousand distinct CDR3 sequences, around 9.6% being singletons. This sample comprised PBMCs from the stem cell graft donor, obtained from the stem cell graft. The receptors originated from a human donor who donated a stem cell graft to a child with acute lymphoblastic leukemia.

This clonotype was seen at least ten times. In DNA form, the CDR3 reads TGCAGTGCTCCCACAGGGGGCCTTGAAAAACTGTTTTTT. Translated: CSAPTGGLEKLFF. The chain carries TRBV20-1 and TRBJ1-4; 9 positions match TRBD1. The CDR3 extends over 13 amino acids. The V segment lost 5 bases and the J segment 7 bases; nucleotides outside the gene matches: 5. Germline V gene lookup returns CDR1 DFQATT and CDR2 SNEGSKA (reference sequence).

This clonotype was seen at least ten times. The gene calls are TRBV7-8 and TRBJ2-7; 8 bases are shared with TRBD1. Losses at the gene ends were 5 bases for V and 6 bases for J; bases not matched to a gene: 3. CDR1 and CDR2 from the germline V gene are SGHVS and FQNEAQ. This CDR3 spans 12 amino acids. The CDR3 DNA reads TGTGCCAGCAGCAAAGACAGGGGCGAGCAGTACTTC. Its translation: CASSKDRGEQYF.

The chain recombines TRBV15 with TRBJ2-5; TRBD2 might be the D (7 bases). Trimming took off 0 bases at V and 2 bases at J, with 13 bases between the two ends. The length of the CDR3 is 16 residues. The germline gives CDR1 LNHNV, CDR2 YYDKDF (reference sequence). The CDR3 DNA reads as TGTGCCACCAGCAGAGAGCTGGGGGGGCGACAAGAGACCCAGTACTTC. It specifies CATSRELGGRQETQYF. The whole variable domain, filled in from reference TRBV15 and TRBJ2-5, reads DAMVIQNPRYQVTQFGKPVTLSCSQTLNHNVMYWYQQKSSQAPKLLFHYYDKDFNNEADTPDNFQSRRPNTSFCFLDIRSPGLGDTAMYLCATSRELGGRQETQYFGPGTRLLVL.

Many counts were recorded for this clonotype. The chain carries TRBV2 and TRBJ2-3, with D possibly being TRBD1 (5 bases). Germline lookup yields CDR1 SNHLY and CDR2 FYNNEI. CDR3 length: 14 residues. Trimming stripped 1 base from V and 4 bases from J, with 9 bases between. The CDR3 loop reads CASSEDRIADTQYF. The CDR3 nucleotides read TGTGCCAGCAGTGAAGACAGGATAGCAGATACGCAGTATTTT.

The rearrangement links TRBV5-1 to TRBJ2-7; the D gene could be TRBD1 or TRBD2 (5 bases each). The germline V and J ends were trimmed by 4 bases and 7 bases, with 15 bases remaining between them. The CDR3 runs 13 residues. Per the germline V gene, CDR1 is SGHRS and CDR2 is YFSETQ. Here the CDR3 DNA reads TGCGCCAGCAGCAGAAGCCGGGACGAGGAGCAGTACTTC. Its protein is CASSRSRDEEQYF. The whole variable domain, remainder taken from reference TRBV5-1 and TRBJ2-7, is KAGVTQTPRYLIKTRGQQVTLSCSPISGHRSVSWYQQTPGQGLQFLFEYFSETQRNKGNFPGRFSGRQFSNSRSEMNVSTLELGDSALYLCASSRSRDEEQYFGPGTRLTVT.

This clonotype was observed a few times. The V call is TRBV11-3, the J call TRBJ2-5; no reliable D call. The CDR3 covers 16 residues. V was trimmed by 1 base and J by 3 bases, leaving 15 bases between them. Germline CDR1 and CDR2: SGHNT and YENEEA. CDR3 region: CASSLGSGSEKETQYF. The CDR3 DNA reads TGTGCCAGCAGCTTAGGTTCCGGATCAGAAAAAGAGACCCAGTACTTC.

This clonotype was observed a handful of times. The V call is TRBV7-6, the J call TRBJ2-2, with D unclear. CDR1 and CDR2 (germline): SGHVS, FNYEAQ. Trimming took 0 bases from V and 1 from J, leaving 6 bases between them. The CDR3 has 15 amino acids. The CDR3 reads CASSLATQNTGELFF. In DNA form, the CDR3 reads TGTGCCAGCAGCTTAGCAACGCAGAACACCGGGGAGCTGTTTTTT.

The table lists this clonotype with many counts. The chain has TRBV19 and TRBJ1-2; D uncertain. Germline-derived CDR1 and CDR2 are LNHDA and SQIVND (reference sequence). The V end was cut by 3 bases, the J end by 4 bases, with 9 bases between. The CDR3 loop spans 13 amino acids. The CDR3 sequence: CASSIDGFYGYTF. For the CDR3, the DNA is TGTGCCAGTAGTATTGACGGATTCTATGGCTACACCTTC.

This clonotype appeared a few times. This rearrangement joins TRBV20-1 to TRBJ1-2; D perhaps matches TRBD1 (5 bases). This CDR3 has 12 residues. Germline lookup yields CDR1 DFQATT and CDR2 SNEGSKA (reference sequence). Trimming took 0 bases from V and 7 from J, leaving 9 bases between them. The chain's CDR3 is CSARDQGSGYTF. DNA for the CDR3: TGCAGTGCTAGAGATCAGGGTTCTGGCTACACCTTC.

At least ten counts were recorded for this clonotype. V gene TRBV5-1 combines with J gene TRBJ2-1; 8 nucleotides match TRBD2. Trimming removed 6 bases from V and 3 bases from J; junction bases left unmatched: 11. The CDR3 totals 16 residues. Germline loops: CDR1 SGHRS, CDR2 YFSETQ. This CDR3 is CASMSSGGANYNEQFF. Here the CDR3 DNA reads TGCGCCAGCATGTCCTCCGGGGGGGCGAACTACAATGAGCAGTTCTTC.

The chain links TRBV10-2 to TRBJ1-1; 7 bases fit TRBD1. Germline values: CDR1 WSHSY, CDR2 SAAADI. V lost 3 bases, J lost 5 bases, and 12 bases stayed unmatched. CDR3 length equals 16 residues. In DNA form, the CDR3 reads TGCGCCAGCAGTGACAGGGGGAGGACTTTTCGTACTGAAGCTTTCTTT. Its translation: CASSDRGRTFRTEAFF.

This clonotype was recorded many times. The chain carries TRBV9 and TRBJ1-1, with 7 bases aligning to TRBD1. Germline V gives CDR1 SGDLS, CDR2 YYNGEE. Trimming removed 6 bases from V and 0 bases from J; junction bases left unmatched: 5. This CDR3 spans 14 amino acids. This CDR3 reads CASNPQGLNTEAFF. The CDR3 DNA reads TGTGCCAGCAACCCACAGGGGCTGAACACTGAAGCTTTCTTT.

As for this clonotype: A junction boundary mismatches the germline segment, possibly from a read error. The V gene is TRBV30, the J gene TRBJ2-1; D not resolved. The CDR3 extends over 10 amino acids. Germline V lookup: CDR1 GTSNPN, CDR2 SVGIG (reference sequence). CDR3 sequence: CAWSDNKQFF. DNA for the CDR3: TGTGCCTGGAGCGACAATAAGCAGTTCTTC. Complete variable domain (other parts from reference TRBV30 and TRBJ2-1): SQTIHQWPATLVQPVGSPLSLECTVEGTSNPNLYWYRQAAGRGLQLLFYSVGIGQISSEVPQNLSASRPQDRQFILSSKKLLLSDSGFYLCAWSDNKQFFGPGTRLTVL.

The chain carries TRBV6-5 and TRBJ1-1, with D perhaps matching TRBD1 (6 bases). CDR1 and CDR2 (germline): MNHEY, SVGAGI. With 2 bases removed from V and 0 bases from J, the gap between germline ends came to 13 bases. This CDR3 is 16 amino acids long. CDR3 sequence (DNA): TGTGCCAGCAGTTACCGGACAGACCCAATGAACACTGAAGCTTTCTTT. The encoded protein is CASSYRTDPMNTEAFF.

This clonotype was picked up many times. The chain couples TRBV10-2 to TRBJ2-1, with D perhaps matching TRBD1 or TRBD2 (5 bases each). This CDR3 region has 17 residues. Germline lookup yields CDR1 WSHSY and CDR2 SAAADI. V lost 8 bases, J lost 0 bases, and 20 bases lay in between. The CDR3 spells CASGNVGTVRSYNEQFF. The CDR3 DNA reads TGCGCCAGCGGAAATGTAGGGACCGTCCGCTCCTACAATGAGCAGTTCTTC.

V and J are TRBV19 and TRBJ1-2; unclear D gene. The CDR3 is 14 residues long. Trimming stripped 6 bases from V and 2 bases from J, with 13 bases between. Per the germline V gene, CDR1 is LNHDA and CDR2 is SQIVND (reference sequence). CDR3: CASREWAANYGYTF. CDR3 bases: TGTGCCAGTAGGGAATGGGCCGCGAACTATGGCTACACCTTC. The full variable domain, completed using reference TRBV19 and TRBJ1-2, is DGGITQSPKYLFRKEGQNVTLSCEQNLNHDAMYWYRQDPGQGLRLIYYSQIVNDFQKGDIAEGYSVSREKKESFPLTVTSAQKNPTAFYLCASREWAANYGYTFGSGTRLTVV.

This clonotype has just a few counts. The chain links TRBV20-1 to TRBJ2-3; TRBD2 aligns across 12 bases. After removal of 4 bases from V and 1 base from J, the junction contained 12 bases not matched to a gene. CDR1 DFQATT and CDR2 SNEGSKA come from the germline V gene (reference sequence). The CDR3 length is 18 residues. CDR3 coding DNA: TGCAGTGCTAACGGAGATGCTAGCGGGGGGGCCCGCACAGATACGCAGTATTTT. It codes for CSANGDASGGARTDTQYF.

This clonotype came up many times. The chain carries TRBV20-1 and TRBJ1-1; the D is unclear. V lost 3 bases and J 2 bases, leaving 13 bases between the germline ends. The CDR3 is 14 amino acids. The germline V gene encodes CDR1 DFQATT and CDR2 SNEGSKA (reference sequence). The CDR3 DNA sequence: TGCAGTGCTAGGAACCCGGGTGGAAACACTGAAGCTTTCTTT. Translation: CSARNPGGNTEAFF.

V is TRBV5-6 and J is TRBJ2-2; D not certain. Trimming cost V 0 bases and J 3 bases, with 6 bases left between them. The germline CDR1 and CDR2 sequences are SGHDT and YYEEEE. This CDR3 contains 14 residues. As DNA, the CDR3 is TGTGCCAGCAGCTTGGGGGCCTACACCGGGGAGCTGTTTTTT. Protein: CASSLGAYTGELFF.

This clonotype has just a few counts. This sequence joins TRBV3-1 and TRBJ2-1; TRBD1 matches 10 bases. This CDR3 is built from 13 residues. The ends lost 3 bases at V and 11 bases at J; junction bases unmatched: 4. Germline loops: CDR1 LGHDT, CDR2 YNNKEL (reference sequence). The CDR3 sequence is CASSQGTGEQQFF. In DNA form, the CDR3 reads TGTGCCAGCAGCCAGGGGACAGGGGAACAGCAGTTCTTC.

The table lists this clonotype with many counts. The CDR3, as DNA: TGTGCCAGCTCACCCGGGACAGGAAGCTCCTACGAGCAGTACTTC. Protein: CASSPGTGSSYEQYF. This rearrangement joins TRBV18 to TRBJ2-7; TRBD1 aligns across 8 bases. V lost 3 bases, J lost 0 bases, and 4 bases stayed unmatched. The CDR3 is made up of 15 amino acids. The germline CDR1 and CDR2 sequences are KGHSH and LQKENI.

In its sample, this clonotype was seen a few times. The CDR3 loop reads CSVETGGSYEQYF. DNA of the CDR3: TGCAGCGTTGAAACCGGGGGCTCCTACGAGCAGTACTTC. V is TRBV29-1 and J is TRBJ2-7, with a possible D match to TRBD2 (6 bases). V lost 2 bases, J lost 0 bases, and 8 bases lay in between. The CDR3 totals 13 residues. CDR1 is SQVTM and CDR2 is ANQGSEA in the germline V gene.